This T cell receptor beta chain was recovered during a study of shared clonotypes between healthy human individuals. CD45RO-negative CD8 cells positively selected for CCR7 made up the naive population, which excluded terminally differentiated effector memory CD45RA+ cells. The CDR3 has 17 residues. From germline, CDR1 is SGHTS and CDR2 YDEGEE. Of note for this clone: The target antigen is unknown. An end of the junction differs from the germline gene, which may be a read error.

The test was conducted at deep level. Sorted subsets were amplified in replicate PCRs using 150 to 250 ng DNA, 25,000 to 30,000 T cell genomes. TCRdb's copy holds only in-frame clones and misses some; the assay was immunoSEQ multiplex PCR. The data show 1.5 million to 2.5 million clones, with around 96% seen just once and under 1.5% held by the top ten. Whole-study findings and limits: Naive subsets, compared against memory subsets, generally had larger estimated richness values.

The sequence came from a man aged 18 to 29 in good health. The sequenced sample consisted of naive CD8+ T cells sorted from blood. The chain recombines TRBV5-8 with TRBJ2-1; 14 nucleotides line up with TRBD2. CDR3 in amino acids: CASSSGLAGGSYDEQFF. The CDR3 region has the DNA TGTGCCAGCAGCTCTGGACTAGCGGGGGGCAGCTACGATGAGCAGTTCTTC. Using reference TRBV5-8 and TRBJ2-1 for the parts outside the CDR3, the full variable domain is EAGVTQSPTHLIKTRGQQATLRCSPISGHTSVYWYQQALGLGLQFLLWYDEGEERNRGNFPPRFSGRQFPNYSSELNVNALELEDSALYLCASSSGLAGGSYDEQFFGPGTRLTVL.